The clone carrying this T cell receptor (beta chain) was seen more than once but under ten times. As yet, its antigen is unknown. The data belong to a study of blood T cells in healthy people across ages. Combining a sample-barcoded 5' primer with a J-beta primer mix, a second PCR ran for roughly 7 to 11 cycles. CDR3-containing paired-end reads numbering at least 2.5 million came from each sample. MiXCR, applied by TCRdb to the 5' RACE reads, yields one record per CDR3 protein. Counted here are about 1.4 million distinct CDR3 sequences, 59% occurring once; the ten biggest clones make up about 6.7%. General study findings and limits: With donor CMV status unknown, expanded clonotype changes were possibly confounded.

Germline CDR1 and CDR2: SQVTM and ANQGSEA. V trimming: 4 bases; J trimming: 3 bases; junction bases outside the gene matches: 3. The CDR3 has 13 residues. The source of this sequence is a man younger than 35 in good health. The chain uses TRBV29-1 and TRBJ2-7; 10 positions match TRBD1. Sequencing input: blood. The CDR3 DNA follows: TGCAGCGTTGTGTGGGACAGGGGCTACGAGCAGTACTTC. It translates to CSVVWDRGYEQYF.